These 10 T cell receptor beta chains originate from one sample sequenced in a study of T cell responses to AZD1222 COVID-19 vaccine. Some clones are missing from TCRdb's copy, which holds only in-frame ones; the method was immunoSEQ multiplex PCR. The sample has 65,000 to 95,000 clones; 80% are singletons. The specimen was peripheral blood, collected on day 0 of AZD1222 vaccination. Source of these receptors: an adult in good health.

The chain joins TRBV11-1 to TRBJ1-5, with D uncertain. Germline values: CDR1 SGHAT, CDR2 FQDESV (reference sequence). The CDR3 sequence is 13 residues long. V was trimmed by 2 bases and J by 7 bases, leaving 9 bases between them. As DNA, the CDR3 is TGTGCCAGCAGCTTAAACGAGGGACAGCCCCAGCATTTT. Translation gives CASSLNEGQPQHF.

The chain couples TRBV7-8 to TRBJ2-7, with 8 bases aligning to TRBD1. The CDR3 totals 15 residues. Germline CDR1 SGHVS, CDR2 FQNEAQ. V dropped 5 bases and J dropped 3; count of bases not matched to a gene: 9. The CDR3 sequence is CASSPTTGVGYEQYF. The CDR3 coding sequence is TGTGCCAGCAGCCCGACGACAGGGGTCGGCTACGAGCAGTACTTC.

This clone was recorded a few times. The chain couples TRBV6-5 to TRBJ1-2, with D possibly matching TRBD1 (5 bases). Looked up from germline, CDR1 is MNHEY and CDR2 is SVGAGI. V was shortened by 4 bases and J by 6 bases, with 15 bases between the two germline ends. This CDR3 spans 14 amino acids. CDR3 region: CASSSGTDLDGYTF. The CDR3 region has the DNA TGTGCCAGCAGTTCCGGGACGGACTTGGATGGCTACACCTTC.

This clone occurred a few times. V is TRBV5-6 and J is TRBJ1-5, with 8 bases fitting TRBD1. J was trimmed by 4 bases and V by 1 base; bases with no gene match: 4. CDR1 is SGHDT, CDR2 YYEEEE, per germline. This CDR3 region has 15 residues. The CDR3 nucleotides are TGTGCCAGCAGCTTGTATCAGGGGGCGAATCAGCCCCAGCATTTT. Its protein is CASSLYQGANQPQHF. Using reference TRBV5-6 and TRBJ1-5 for the parts outside the CDR3, the full variable domain is DAGVTQSPTHLIKTRGQQVTLRCSPKSGHDTVSWYQQALGQGPQFIFQYYEEEERQRGNFPDRFSGHQFPNYSSELNVNALLLGDSALYLCASSLYQGANQPQHFGDGTRLSIL.

This clone was picked up one time. This chain links TRBV7-8 with TRBJ2-7; 14 nucleotides agree with TRBD2. Germline V gene data show CDR1 as SGHVS and CDR2 as FQNEAQ. Unmatched junction bases numbered 9, after V lost 7 bases and J lost 1 base. CDR3 length: 17 amino acids. The CDR3 here is CASIRTSGGSASYEQYF. CDR3 bases: TGTGCCAGCATTCGGACTAGCGGGGGGTCCGCTTCCTACGAGCAGTACTTC.

V gene TRBV27 combines with J gene TRBJ2-7, with D possibly matching TRBD2 (6 bases). Trimming cost V 3 bases and J 2 bases, with 11 bases left between them. The CDR3 totals 14 residues. The V gene's germline CDR1 is MNHEY and CDR2 SMNVEV (reference sequence). CDR3 bases: TGTGCCAGCAGTTTCGCGGGATCCACCTACGAGCAGTACTTC. Its translation is CASSFAGSTYEQYF.

This clone was seen a single time. V gene TRBV7-6 combines with J gene TRBJ2-5; weak D call: TRBD1 (6 bases). V was pared by 1 base and J by 4 bases, with 13 bases between. Germline-derived CDR1 and CDR2 are SGHVS and FNYEAQ. The length of the CDR3 is 15 residues. CDR3 region: CASSLVQGRGETQYF. The CDR3 nucleotides read TGTGCCAGCAGCTTAGTACAGGGCCGGGGAGAGACCCAGTACTTC.

This clone was seen just once. V gene TRBV24-1 combines with J gene TRBJ1-1, with no clear D. This CDR3 has 11 amino acids. Trimming cost V 7 bases and J 8 bases, with 10 bases left between them. Germline assignment: CDR1 KGHDR and CDR2 SFDVKD. For the CDR3, the DNA is TGTGCCACCAGCTCCGGTCCAGAAGCTTTCTTT. Translated, it gives CATSSGPEAFF.

By share, this clone ranks as medium-sized. This rearrangement joins TRBV7-8 to TRBJ2-5, with D possibly matching TRBD2 (6 bases). The V and J ends lost 5 bases and 5 bases respectively, with 18 bases between them. Germline V lookup: CDR1 SGHVS, CDR2 FQNEAQ. The CDR3 is 15 residues long. CDR3 sequence reads: CASSLHKGGEETQYF. The DNA for the CDR3 is TGTGCCAGCAGCCTTCACAAGGGCGGGGAGGAGACCCAGTACTTC.

The chain employs TRBV29-1 and TRBJ1-4, with 7 bases lining up with TRBD1. CDR3 size: 15 residues. Germline-derived CDR1 and CDR2 are SQVTM and ANQGSEA. V shed 4 bases, J shed 3 bases, and the junction held 8 bases outside the gene matches. The CDR3 protein is CSVGFPGQSNEKLFF. The CDR3 DNA reads TGCAGCGTTGGATTTCCGGGACAGTCTAATGAAAAACTGTTTTTT. The full variable domain, completed using reference TRBV29-1 and TRBJ1-4, is SAVISQKPSRDICQRGTSLTIQCQVDSQVTMMFWYRQQPGQSLTLIATANQGSEATYESGFVIDKFPISRPNLTFSTLTVSNMSPEDSSIYLCSVGFPGQSNEKLFFGSGTQLSVL.